The 20 T cell receptor beta chains below all came from one sample that was sequenced in a study of beta chain features in type 1 diabetes. Whole-study findings and limits: Significant though moderate, a shortening of TCRB CDR3s appeared in all four CD4+ subsets of Type 1 diabetes patients.

For these receptors, no antigen is known. Expressed TCRB transcripts got sequenced, as all isolated RNA was reverse transcribed. Sequenced by immunoSEQ multiplex PCR; TCRdb stores in-frame clones only, minus some. This table has 300,000 to 400,000 clones, roughly 13% appearing once. Sequencing used naive CD4+ T cells from blood. These receptor sequences come from a woman younger than 30 with type 1 diabetes.

To note about this clone: Other DNA sequences in this specimen translate into the identical CDR3. The chain is built from TRBV6-5 and TRBJ2-5; D unclear. The V end lost 0 bases, the J end lost 4 bases, and 3 bases lay between the germline ends. The germline V gene encodes CDR1 MNHEY and CDR2 SVGAGI. The CDR3 runs to 12 residues. CDR3 DNA sequence: TGTGCCAGCAGTTACTCCGGAGAGACCCAGTACTTC. This codes for CASSYSGETQYF.

This chain links TRBV7-3 with TRBJ2-3; TRBD1 aligns across 8 bases. J gave up 4 bases and V 1 base, and 4 bases lay outside the gene matches. The CDR3 spans 15 residues. Germline lookup yields CDR1 SGHTA and CDR2 FQGTGA. The CDR3 protein is CASSLMDRDADTQYF. The CDR3 DNA follows: TGTGCCAGCAGCTTAATGGACAGGGACGCAGATACGCAGTATTTT.

This chain links TRBV18 with TRBJ2-3; 9 bases map to TRBD2. The CDR3 length is 18 residues. From germline, CDR1 is KGHSH and CDR2 LQKENI. J gave up 0 bases and V 4 bases, and 11 bases lay outside the gene matches. In DNA, the CDR3 is TGTGCCAGCTCACGTAATAGCGGGAGTGTTAGTAGCACAGATACGCAGTATTTT. Protein: CASSRNSGSVSSTDTQYF.

This clone has a handful of counts. This CDR3 is CASGLGRKTDISGDGYTF. In nucleotides, the CDR3 is TGTGCTAGTGGTTTGGGGAGGAAAACAGACATCAGCGGGGATGGCTACACCTTC. The chain carries TRBV12-5 and TRBJ1-2, with D unclear. The CDR3 spans 18 residues. Germline V gene lookup returns CDR1 LGHNT and CDR2 FRNRAP. V was trimmed by 1 base and J by 6 bases, leaving 24 bases between them.

The genes are TRBV27 and TRBJ2-7; TRBD2 agrees at 8 bases. The germline V gene has CDR1 MNHEY and CDR2 SMNVEV (reference sequence). Germline trimming cut 8 bases from V and 2 bases from J; bases unmatched to any gene: 11. This CDR3 is built from 15 residues. CDR3 residues: CASSARGLVPYEQYV. In DNA form, the CDR3 reads TGTGCCAGCTCCGCGAGGGGACTAGTTCCCTACGAGCAGTACGTC.

This clone came up many times. This rearrangement joins TRBV7-9 to TRBJ1-5; TRBD1 is a possible D gene (5 bases). Germline V CDR1 and CDR2: SEHNR, FQNEAQ (reference sequence). V was shortened by 1 base and J by 4 bases, with 8 bases between the two germline ends. The CDR3 totals 14 residues. The CDR3 reads CASSLGAGNQPQHF. The CDR3 nucleotides read TGTGCCAGCAGCTTAGGGGCAGGGAATCAGCCCCAGCATTTT.

This clone was seen only a few times. This rearrangement joins TRBV28 to TRBJ1-5; 9 positions match TRBD1. V shed 6 bases and J 4 bases; nucleotides not matched to a gene: 7. The V gene's germline CDR1 is MDHEN and CDR2 SYDVKM. The CDR3 sequence is 15 residues long. CDR3 coding DNA: TGTGCCAGCAGCGATGGACAGGGGTCAAATCAGCCCCAGCATTTT. This gives the protein CASSDGQGSNQPQHF.

This clone was seen more than once but under ten times. The chain carries TRBV28 and TRBJ1-4; the D is unclear. CDR1 and CDR2 (germline): MDHEN, SYDVKM. The CDR3 spans 13 residues. Deletions cut 3 bases from V and 8 bases from J, with 10 bases between. CDR3 nucleotides: TGTGCCAGCAGTTTGGCACAAGCGGAAAAACTGTTTTTT. Amino acid sequence: CASSLAQAEKLFF.

This clone was found a few times. This chain joins TRBV11-2 and TRBJ2-1, with 7 bases identical to TRBD2. CDR1 and CDR2 (germline): SGHAT, FQNNGV. V lost 1 base to trimming and J lost 3 bases; unmatched junction nucleotides: 12. This CDR3 spans 18 amino acids. CDR3 sequence reads: CASSLGRLAARFYNEQFF. Here the CDR3 DNA reads TGTGCCAGCAGCTTAGGGAGGCTAGCGGCGAGATTCTACAATGAGCAGTTCTTC.

This clone appeared a few times. The V and J genes are TRBV6-5 and TRBJ2-1, with 12 bases fitting TRBD2. Looked up from germline, CDR1 is MNHEY and CDR2 is SVGAGI. The trim removed 6 bases at V and 5 bases at J, leaving 5 bases unmatched. This CDR3 contains 15 residues. CDR3 DNA sequence: TGTGCCAGCAGGCCTCTAGCGGGAGGGAACAATGAGCAGTTCTTC. The encoded protein is CASRPLAGGNNEQFF.

The chain is built from TRBV7-9 and TRBJ1-1, with TRBD1 identical over 7 bases. Germline CDR1 SEHNR, CDR2 FQNEAQ (reference sequence). J gave up 5 bases and V 7 bases, and 7 bases lay outside the gene matches. This CDR3 has 13 residues. Written as DNA, the CDR3 is TGTGCCAGCACCCGGACAGGCGCGACTGAAGCTTTCTTT. This translates into CASTRTGATEAFF.

This chain uses TRBV14 with TRBJ2-1; D remains unclear. Germline-derived CDR1 and CDR2 are SGHDN and FVKESK. The CDR3 consists of 12 residues. Between the trimmed V and J ends, which lost 4 bases and 9 bases, there was a span of 10 bases. The CDR3 bases are TGTGCCAGCAGCCGCGAGTACCGTGAGCAGTTCTTC. This translates into CASSREYREQFF.

This clone was seen more than once but under ten times. This rearrangement joins TRBV5-1 to TRBJ2-3, with a weak D call TRBD1 (5 bases). CDR1 is SGHRS, CDR2 YFSETQ, per germline. The CDR3 length is 16 residues. Trimming shortened V by 4 bases and J by 1 base, and 16 bases separated the two germline ends. The CDR3: CASSLRTTRGTDTQYF. The CDR3 DNA sequence: TGCGCCAGCAGCCTACGGACAACCCGAGGCACAGATACGCAGTATTTT.

The chain combines TRBV6-1 with TRBJ2-7; D is unclear. The CDR3 is 13 amino acids. Germline loops: CDR1 MNHNS, CDR2 SASEGT. V lost 1 base and J 2 bases, leaving 6 bases between the germline ends. The CDR3 sequence: CASSEVGAYEQYF. CDR3 in DNA: TGTGCCAGCAGTGAAGTAGGAGCCTACGAGCAGTACTTC.

This clone appeared a few times. The CDR3 region has the DNA TGTGCCAGCTCACCGGGGGGGAGGCAAGAGACCCAGTACTTC. This gives the protein CASSPGGRQETQYF. The chain links TRBV18 to TRBJ2-5; 7 bases map to TRBD2. The CDR3 length is 14 residues. With 3 bases clipped from V and 2 bases from J, the junction kept 3 bases outside the gene matches. CDR1 and CDR2 (germline): KGHSH, LQKENI.

The gene calls are TRBV28 and TRBJ2-5; 10 bases line up with TRBD2. This CDR3 is 15 amino acids long. Germline CDR1 and CDR2: MDHEN and SYDVKM. V was pared by 4 bases and J by 5 bases, with 7 bases of the junction left unmatched. DNA of the CDR3: TGTGCCAGCAGTTCCCCGACTAGCGGGCAGGAGACCCAGTACTTC. As protein: CASSSPTSGQETQYF.

The V call is TRBV19, the J call TRBJ1-2; 8 bases match TRBD1. V gave up 9 bases and J gave up 8 bases; unmatched junction bases: 8. The V gene's germline CDR1 is LNHDA and CDR2 SQIVND (reference sequence). The CDR3 totals 12 residues. The CDR3 loop is CASYQGARGYTF. CDR3 DNA sequence: TGTGCCAGCTACCAGGGGGCAAGGGGCTACACCTTC.

The chain employs TRBV6-1 and TRBJ2-2; 8 bases match TRBD1. The germline V gene has CDR1 MNHNS and CDR2 SASEGT. The V and J ends lost 4 bases and 6 bases, in that order; junction bases with no gene match: 10. The CDR3 has 16 amino acids. The CDR3 coding sequence is TGTGCCAGCAGTGCCCCCAGGACAGGGAAGGCCGGGGAGCTGTTTTTT. Translation: CASSAPRTGKAGELFF.

This chain uses TRBV7-9 with TRBJ1-2; D not resolved. CDR1 SEHNR and CDR2 FQNEAQ come from the germline V gene (reference sequence). CDR3 length: 14 amino acids. The V gene lost 3 bases and the J gene lost 4 bases, with 12 bases spanning the gap. CDR3 sequence: CASSFPEGTYGYTF. For the CDR3, the DNA is TGTGCCAGCAGCTTCCCGGAGGGCACCTATGGCTACACCTTC.

Here the CDR3 reads CACLGEEVETQYF. The CDR3 bases are TGTGCCTGCTTGGGGGAGGAGGTCGAGACCCAGTACTTC. The genes are TRBV30 and TRBJ2-5; the D gene is possibly TRBD2 (6 bases). Germline V gene lookup returns CDR1 GTSNPN and CDR2 SVGIG (reference sequence). The germline V and J ends were trimmed by 6 bases and 5 bases, with 16 bases remaining between them. This CDR3 region has 13 residues.